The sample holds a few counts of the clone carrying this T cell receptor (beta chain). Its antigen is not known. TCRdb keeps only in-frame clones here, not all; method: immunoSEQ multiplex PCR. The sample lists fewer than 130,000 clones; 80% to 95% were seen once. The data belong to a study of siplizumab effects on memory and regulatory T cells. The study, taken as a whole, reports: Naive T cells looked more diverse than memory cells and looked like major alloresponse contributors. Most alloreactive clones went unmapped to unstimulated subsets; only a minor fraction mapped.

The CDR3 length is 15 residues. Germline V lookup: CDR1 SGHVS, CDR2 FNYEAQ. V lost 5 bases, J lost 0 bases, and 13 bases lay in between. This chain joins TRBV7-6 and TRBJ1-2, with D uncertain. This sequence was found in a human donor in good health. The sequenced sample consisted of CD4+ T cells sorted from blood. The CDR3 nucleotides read TGTGCCAGCAGCCCGGATACTGGATCTAACTATGGCTACACCTTC. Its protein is CASSPDTGSNYGYTF. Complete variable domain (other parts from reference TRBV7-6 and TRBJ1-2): GAGVSQSPRYKVTKRGQDVALRCDPISGHVSLYWYRQALGQGPEFLTYFNYEAQQDKSGLPNDRFSAERPEGSISTLTIQRTEQRDSAMYRCASSPDTGSNYGYTFGSGTRLTVV.